This is a list of T cell receptor beta chains from one sample in a study of blood T cell repertoires in COVID-19. Clones were sequenced by immunoSEQ multiplex PCR, and TCRdb holds only the in-frame ones, with some missing. The sample contains about 130,000 clones, 86% of which appear only once. Sample: PBMCs or T cells enriched from blood (not recorded which). The receptors here all came from a woman in her forties or fifties who had recovered from COVID-19. The CDR3 runs from the conserved cysteine through the conserved F or W. D genes are given only for firm matches. Expanded clones get a size class; other rows say once, few or many, or leave the size out.

clone_size,v_call,j_call,d_call,cdr3_nt,cdr3_aa
-,TRBV24-1,TRBJ1-2,TRBD1,TGTGCCACCAGGAGACAGGGCCCTAGCCCTTATGGCTACACCTTC,CATRRQGPSPYGYTF
-,TRBV11-2,TRBJ2-3,-,TGTGCCAGCAGCTTAGAAATGTCGGGTCTTTCTACCGATACGCAGTATTTT,CASSLEMSGLSTDTQYF
-,TRBV12-3/TRBV12-4,TRBJ2-7,-,TGTGCCAGCAGTTTGGCTGACTCCTACGAGCAGTACTTC,CASSLADSYEQYF
-,TRBV4-1,TRBJ1-5,-,TGCGCCAGCAGCCCAAACGAGGACGGACTAAATCAGCCCCAGCATTTT,CASSPNEDGLNQPQHF
-,TRBV5-1,TRBJ1-6,TRBD1,TGCGCCAGCAGCTTGGGGGACAGGGGCAAGTTTGCATCCCTCCACTTT,CASSLGDRGKFASLHF
-,TRBV5-8,TRBJ2-7,-,TGTGCCAGCAGCTTTATGGGGGCGTCCTACGAGCAGTACTTC,CASSFMGASYEQYF
-,TRBV9,TRBJ2-7,TRBD1,TGTGCCAGTTCATATGGGGCAGGGGGTGTGTACGAGCAGTACTTC,CASSYGAGGVYEQYF
-,TRBV14,TRBJ1-1,TRBD1,TGTGCCAGCAGCCAAAGCGGACAGGTGAACACTGAAGCTTTCTTT,CASSQSGQVNTEAFF
-,TRBV4-2,TRBJ2-1,TRBD2,TGTGCCAGCAGCCAAACCAGCGGGGGGTGGGACAATGAGCAGTTCTTC,CASSQTSGGWDNEQFF
-,TRBV27,TRBJ2-6,-,TGTGCCAGCGGTTTGGGGCAAGCTGGCGCCAACGTCCTGACTTTC,CASGLGQAGANVLTF
once,TRBV19,TRBJ1-5,TRBD1,TGTGCCAGTAACAGGGGGGGTCAGCCCCAGCATTTT,CASNRGGQPQHF
-,TRBV9,TRBJ1-6,TRBD1,TGTGCCAGCAGCGTAGGAGGACAGGAGAATTCACCCCTCCACTTT,CASSVGGQENSPLHF
-,TRBV19,TRBJ2-5,-,TGTGCCAGTTCCGGACAGAAGAAAGAGACCCAGTACTTC,CASSGQKKETQYF
-,TRBV4-1,TRBJ2-2,TRBD1,TGCGCCAGCAGACAAGTTGGGACAGCAACCGGGGAGCTGTTTTTT,CASRQVGTATGELFF
-,TRBV18,TRBJ2-7,TRBD2,TGTGCCAGCTCACCAATGCGGGGGGGACGCGAGCAGTACTTC,CASSPMRGGREQYF
-,TRBV7-9,TRBJ2-7,-,TGTGCCAGCAGCTGGGAGGACTCCTACGAGCAGTACTTC,CASSWEDSYEQYF
-,TRBV4-3,TRBJ2-3,TRBD2,TGCGCCAGCAGCCAAGGGGGGGGAGGAGGCACAGATACGCAGTATTTT,CASSQGGGGGTDTQYF
-,TRBV19,TRBJ2-7,TRBD1,TGTGCCAGTAGTATAGCGGGACAGGGGGGTTACGAGCAGTACTTC,CASSIAGQGGYEQYF
-,TRBV13,TRBJ2-7,TRBD1,TGTGCCAGCAGCTTAATGCAGGGGGAGTACGAGCAGTACTTC,CASSLMQGEYEQYF
-,TRBV2,TRBJ1-1,-,TGTGCCAGCAGCCTCCGAGACACGAACACTGAAGCTTTCTTT,CASSLRDTNTEAFF
-,TRBV2,TRBJ2-7,-,TGTGCCAGCAACGGGGTCCGGTTCGAGCAGTACTTC,CASNGVRFEQYF
-,TRBV7-2,TRBJ2-1,TRBD2,TGTGCCAGCAGCTTAGGACTAGCAACCCACAATGAGCAGTTCTTC,CASSLGLATHNEQFF
-,TRBV5-1,TRBJ1-1,-,TGCGCCAGCAGCGAGGGTACCGGGAGCACTGAAGCTTTCTTT,CASSEGTGSTEAFF
-,TRBV28,TRBJ2-3,-,TGTGCCAGCAGCCCCGGCGGGTCCACAGATACGCAGTATTTT,CASSPGGSTDTQYF
-,TRBV6-5,TRBJ2-7,TRBD2,TGTGCCAGCAGTCCAGGGTGGGGGGGAAGCTGGGAGCAGTACTTC,CASSPGWGGSWEQYF
-,TRBV18,TRBJ2-7,-,TGTGCCAGCTCACCAAGTGAAGGAGGCACCTACGAGCAGTACTTC,CASSPSEGGTYEQYF
-,TRBV3-1/TRBV3-2,TRBJ2-1,TRBD2,TGTGCCAGCAGCTCGGGACTAGCGGGGGTCCAGTCCTACAATGAGCAGTTCTTC,CASSSGLAGVQSYNEQFF
-,TRBV2,TRBJ2-3,TRBD1,TGTGCCAGCAGGGGTACCGGGACAGGGTTCGGAGCGCAGTATTTT,CASRGTGTGFGAQYF
-,TRBV5-1,TRBJ2-2,TRBD1,TGCGCCAGCAGGGGACAGGAACTTAGAGAAGAAGGCGGGGAGCTGTTTTTT,CASRGQELREEGGELFF
-,TRBV18,TRBJ2-6,TRBD1,TGTGCCAGCTCACCCCGGACAGGTTCCGGGGGGGCCAACGTCCTGACTTTC,CASSPRTGSGGANVLTF
-,TRBV7-8,TRBJ1-4,-,TGTGCCAGCACCGCTGGGGGGGAAAAACTGTTTTTT,CASTAGGEKLFF
-,TRBV5-6,TRBJ2-3,-,TGTGCCAGCAGCCACGGACGTCTCGGGGTCAGAGATACGCAGTATTTT,CASSHGRLGVRDTQYF
-,TRBV4-3,TRBJ2-5,TRBD1,TGCGCCAGCAGCCAATCAACACAGGGACAGGGGGAGACCCAGTACTTC,CASSQSTQGQGETQYF
-,TRBV30,TRBJ2-3,TRBD1,TGTGCCTGGAGTGACGGGACAGGGTCCGATACGCAGTATTTT,CAWSDGTGSDTQYF
-,TRBV6-5,TRBJ1-2,TRBD1,TGTGCCAGCAGCAAGACAGGGTGGGCGGGCTACACCTTC,CASSKTGWAGYTF
-,TRBV5-6,TRBJ1-2,-,TGTGCCAGCAGCTTGGGGACAGACAACTATGGCTACACCTTC,CASSLGTDNYGYTF
few,TRBV3-1/TRBV3-2,TRBJ1-1,TRBD1,TGTGCCAGCAGCCAAGCCCGGACAGGGGGCAACACTGAAGCTTTCTTT,CASSQARTGGNTEAFF
-,TRBV25-1,TRBJ2-7,TRBD1,TGTGCCAGCAGATTTGAAGGGACAGGGCACTACGAGCAGTACTTC,CASRFEGTGHYEQYF
-,TRBV3-1/TRBV3-2,TRBJ2-7,TRBD2,TGTGCCAGCAGCCAAGGTAGGACTAGCCTCTACGAGCAGTACTTC,CASSQGRTSLYEQYF
-,TRBV13,TRBJ2-7,TRBD1,TGTGCCAGCAGCTACGGGACAGGGGCCTACGAGCAGTACTTC,CASSYGTGAYEQYF
-,TRBV7-8,TRBJ2-7,-,TGTGCCAGCAGCTTATCATCCTACGAGCAGTACTTC,CASSLSSYEQYF
-,TRBV11-3,TRBJ2-7,-,TGTGCCAGCAGCTTAGCTTACGGGGATAAAGCCTACGAGCAGTACTTC,CASSLAYGDKAYEQYF